The 18 T cell receptor beta chains below all came from one sample that was sequenced in a study of blood T cell repertoires in COVID-19. Sequencing was performed with immunoSEQ multiplex PCR; in TCRdb, only in-frame clones are kept and a portion is missing. Seen here are about 130,000 clones, about 86% observed once, and the top ten hold 3% to 3.5%. The sequenced sample was peripheral blood. Receptors were obtained from a woman aged 80 or over with acute or convalescent COVID-19.

This clone has more than one count but fewer than ten. The CDR3 protein is CASRQLNTEAFF. In DNA form, the CDR3 reads TGTGCCAGCAGACAGCTGAACACTGAAGCTTTCTTT. The V call is TRBV5-6, the J call TRBJ1-1; D gene ambiguous. Trimming shortened V by 5 bases and J by 0 bases, and 5 bases separated the two germline ends. CDR1 and CDR2 (germline): SGHDT, YYEEEE. The CDR3 spans 12 residues.

This rearrangement joins TRBV19 to TRBJ2-7, with D possibly TRBD2 on 5 matching bases. This CDR3 region has 16 residues. V was clipped by 6 bases and J by 7 bases, with 25 bases between them. Germline CDR1 is LNHDA and CDR2 is SQIVND (reference sequence). CDR3: CASSLNAGVPVLEQYF. Here the CDR3 DNA reads TGTGCCAGTAGCCTTAACGCCGGGGTTCCTGTCTTGGAGCAGTACTTC.

The genes are TRBV3-1 (or the pseudogene TRBV3-2) and TRBJ1-3, with 9 bases lining up with TRBD1. The trim removed 1 base at V and 0 bases at J, leaving 4 bases unmatched. CDR3 length: 17 amino acids. Germline lookup yields CDR1 LGHDT and CDR2 YNNKEL (reference sequence). The CDR3 sequence is CASSQGTGAFSGNTIYF. The CDR3 coding sequence is TGTGCCAGCAGCCAAGGGACAGGGGCTTTCTCTGGAAACACCATATATTTT.

The rearrangement links TRBV10-3 to TRBJ1-4, with a weak D call TRBD1 (6 bases). Trimming took off 3 bases at V and 0 bases at J, with 23 bases between the two ends. Looked up from germline, CDR1 is ENHRY and CDR2 is SYGVKD. The CDR3 runs 20 residues. Here the CDR3 DNA reads TGTGCCATCAGTGAATGGGGGCGAATGGAGGACCGCGCAACTAATGAAAAACTGTTTTTT. Its protein is CAISEWGRMEDRATNEKLFF.

This clone was seen a handful of times. The rearrangement joins TRBV7-2 to TRBJ1-2, with D maybe TRBD1 (6 bases). V gave up 4 bases and J gave up 6 bases, with 15 bases separating them. The CDR3 has 14 residues. CDR1 SGHTA and CDR2 FQGNSA come from the germline V gene. In DNA form, the CDR3 reads TGTGCCAGCAGCTCCCTCGGGGGGGCGAATGGCTACACCTTC. Its translation is CASSSLGGANGYTF.

V gene TRBV10-2 combines with J gene TRBJ2-7, with D possibly being TRBD1 (5 bases). This CDR3 contains 13 residues. V was clipped by 5 bases and J by 0 bases, with 8 bases between them. Germline V CDR1 and CDR2: WSHSY, SAAADI. CDR3 coding DNA: TGCGCCAGCAGTAAGGACATCTCCTACGAGCAGTACTTC. This sequence encodes CASSKDISYEQYF.

This chain links TRBV6-2 or TRBV6-3 with TRBJ1-6, with 9 bases fitting TRBD1. CDR1 and CDR2 (germline): MNHEY, SVGEGT. This CDR3 is 16 amino acids long. With 5 bases clipped from V and 4 bases from J, the junction kept 6 bases outside the gene matches. The CDR3 spells CASSNTGTGYNSPLHF. CDR3 coding DNA: TGTGCCAGCAGTAATACCGGGACAGGGTATAATTCACCCCTCCACTTT.

The CDR3 loop is CASSQDPGQVSNQPQHF. Here the CDR3 DNA reads TGTGCCAGCAGCCAAGACCCTGGACAGGTTAGCAATCAGCCCCAGCATTTT. The rearrangement uses TRBV4-2 and TRBJ1-5; 7 positions match TRBD1. The CDR3 length is 17 residues. Germline trimming cut 0 bases from V and 0 bases from J; bases unmatched to any gene: 5. The germline CDR1 and CDR2 sequences are LGHNA and YNFKEQ.

The chain links TRBV5-1 to TRBJ1-1; D gene uncertain. Germline V CDR1 and CDR2: SGHRS, YFSETQ. This CDR3 contains 13 residues. V was cut by 4 bases and J by 4 bases, with 11 bases left in between. CDR3 DNA: TGCGCCAGCAGCGCCCTGAGTTCCACTGAAGCTTTCTTT. Encoded protein: CASSALSSTEAFF. The entire variable domain, with the rest obtained from reference TRBV5-1 and TRBJ1-1, is as follows: KAGVTQTPRYLIKTRGQQVTLSCSPISGHRSVSWYQQTPGQGLQFLFEYFSETQRNKGNFPGRFSGRQFSNSRSEMNVSTLELGDSALYLCASSALSSTEAFFGQGTRLTVV.

The V call is TRBV28, the J call TRBJ1-2, with D unclear. The germline gives CDR1 MDHEN, CDR2 SYDVKM. Trimming left V 6 bases short and J 7 bases short, with 6 bases between. CDR3 length equals 10 residues. Here the CDR3 DNA reads TGTGCCAGCAGGGCCCTTGGCTACACCTTC. Amino acids: CASRALGYTF.

The CDR3 region has the DNA TGTGCCAGCAGCTCCCAGACAGGGCTAGGCTACACCTTC. It specifies CASSSQTGLGYTF. The rearrangement joins TRBV11-1 to TRBJ1-2, with 7 bases fitting TRBD1. This CDR3 comprises 13 residues. With V trimmed by 4 bases and J by 8 bases, 7 bases remained unmatched. Germline values: CDR1 SGHAT, CDR2 FQDESV (reference sequence).

This rearrangement joins TRBV2 to TRBJ2-5, with 7 bases fitting TRBD1. The CDR3 runs 12 residues. The germline V gene encodes CDR1 SNHLY and CDR2 FYNNEI. V gave up 7 bases and J gave up 5 bases; unmatched junction bases: 4. The chain's CDR3 is CASKTGAETQYF. Written as DNA, the CDR3 is TGTGCCAGCAAAACAGGGGCGGAGACCCAGTACTTC. The variable domain in full, completed from reference TRBV2 and TRBJ2-5, reads EPEVTQTPSHQVTQMGQEVILRCVPISNHLYFYWYRQILGQKVEFLVSFYNNEISEKSEIFDDQFSVERPDGSNFTLKIRSTKLEDSAMYFCASKTGAETQYFGPGTRLLVL.

The rearrangement uses TRBV7-6 and TRBJ2-7; possible D gene TRBD1, 6 bases. Trimming stripped 0 bases from V and 3 bases from J, with 12 bases between. CDR3 length equals 15 residues. In germline, CDR1 is SGHVS, CDR2 FNYEAQ. The CDR3 region is CASSLAYRAGYEQYF. The CDR3, as DNA: TGTGCCAGCAGCTTAGCGTACAGGGCTGGCTACGAGCAGTACTTC. Looking up the rest from reference TRBV7-6 and TRBJ2-7 gives the full variable domain: GAGVSQSPRYKVTKRGQDVALRCDPISGHVSLYWYRQALGQGPEFLTYFNYEAQQDKSGLPNDRFSAERPEGSISTLTIQRTEQRDSAMYRCASSLAYRAGYEQYFGPGTRLTVT.

V gene TRBV5-4 combines with J gene TRBJ1-1; 7 bases line up with TRBD1. The CDR3 covers 15 residues. The V gene's germline CDR1 is SGHNT and CDR2 YYREEE (reference sequence). V lost 5 bases and J lost 0; bases outside the gene matches: 7. CDR3 coding DNA: TGTGCCAGCAGTGGGGACAGTACATTGAACACTGAAGCTTTCTTT. Encoded protein: CASSGDSTLNTEAFF.

This sequence joins TRBV2 and TRBJ1-1; the D is unclear. Germline CDR1 is SNHLY and CDR2 is FYNNEI. CDR3 length: 14 residues. Trimming removed 4 bases at V and 0 bases at J, with 9 bases between. The CDR3 region has the DNA TGTGCCAGCAGTGCGACACGGTTGAACACTGAAGCTTTCTTT. Its protein is CASSATRLNTEAFF. Drawing the rest from reference TRBV2 and TRBJ1-1, the complete variable domain is EPEVTQTPSHQVTQMGQEVILRCVPISNHLYFYWYRQILGQKVEFLVSFYNNEISEKSEIFDDQFSVERPDGSNFTLKIRSTKLEDSAMYFCASSATRLNTEAFFGQGTRLTVV.

This clone showed up just a few times. The chain combines TRBV24-1 with TRBJ1-2; 10 bases agree with TRBD1. This CDR3 has 15 residues. Per germline, CDR1 KGHDR and CDR2 SFDVKD. V lost 5 bases to trimming and J lost 5 bases; unmatched junction nucleotides: 7. The CDR3 reads CATSAPGQGRYGYTF. DNA of the CDR3: TGTGCCACCAGTGCCCCGGGACAGGGGAGATATGGCTACACCTTC.

This chain uses TRBV11-2 with TRBJ1-2; 7 nucleotides match TRBD1. Losses at the gene ends were 5 bases for V and 9 bases for J; bases not matched to a gene: 6. The CDR3 consists of 12 residues. Germline CDR1 and CDR2: SGHAT and FQNNGV. CDR3 bases: TGTGCCAGCAGCGCAGGACAGGCGAGCTACACCTTC. Protein sequence: CASSAGQASYTF.

This clone was detected a few times. The chain has TRBV7-8 and TRBJ1-5; tentative D call: TRBD1 (6 bases). V was trimmed by 2 bases and J by 1 base, leaving 12 bases between them. The CDR3 contains 16 residues. The germline CDR1 and CDR2 sequences are SGHVS and FQNEAQ. In DNA form, the CDR3 reads TGTGCCAGCAGCTTATACGTCACAGGGAGCAATCAGCCCCAGCATTTT. This gives the protein CASSLYVTGSNQPQHF. The entire variable domain, with the rest obtained from reference TRBV7-8 and TRBJ1-5, is as follows: GAGVSQSPRYKVAKRGQDVALRCDPISGHVSLFWYQQALGQGPEFLTYFQNEAQLDKSGLPSDRFFAERPEGSVSTLKIQRTQQEDSAVYLCASSLYVTGSNQPQHFGDGTRLSIL.